This T cell receptor beta chain was documented in a study of Ad26.COV2.S vaccination and SARS-CoV-2 variants. Study-wide background: Donor was assigned to the Ad26.COV2.S arm of trial COV1001. Administration of Ad26.COV2.S was intramuscular, either once or twice 56 days apart. Broader study findings: Substantial post-vaccination breadth of spike-specific CD8+ and CD4+ T cell responses was reported. People given the vaccine had a wider spike-specific TCR breadth than placebo recipients did.

Concerning this clone: Its target is not known.

Treatment reported: some 19 received Ad26.COV2.S at low or high dose, single or two shots; roughly 5 received placebo; per-sample allocation not given. Day 63 following the first vaccine or placebo injection was when the samples were taken. V lost 1 base to trimming and J lost 8 bases, with 5 bases between them. CDR1 is SGHVS and CDR2 is FQNEAQ in the germline V gene. The CDR3 sequence is 11 residues long. Profiling relied on immunoSEQ multiplex PCR, and the TCRdb table lists in-frame clones only, not all of them. Among about 350,000 clones listed, approximately 81% were seen once. J is TRBJ1-1 and V is TRBV7-8; no clear D gene. The clonotype originates from a person aged 18 to 65 who received the Ad26.COV2.S COVID-19 vaccine or a placebo. Source: peripheral blood, taken in a trial of Ad26.COV2.S vaccine versus placebo. The DNA of the CDR3 is TGTGCCAGCAGCTTAGGACGGGAAGCTTTCTTT. Translated: CASSLGREAFF.